The source of this T cell receptor beta chain is a study of cytomegalovirus exposure and HLA in healthy donors. Across the whole study: An early release of data contained about 85 million unique TCRs, which came from HLA-typed donors.

This clone was counted between two and nine times. Germline V gene sequence: CDR1 SGHVS, CDR2 FNYEAQ. J gave up 3 bases and V 2 bases, and 15 bases lay outside the gene matches. The length of the CDR3 is 20 residues. The PCR had 60 Vbeta and 13 Jbeta primers. Methods used by the authors: There were about 80 million unique TCR beta chains by a later count, and approximately 12 million of them were shared. The protocol was immunoSEQ multiplex PCR, while the TCRdb copy is restricted to in-frame clones and leaves out a portion. For V, J and clone size, that table is used; D and trimming come from the DNA. In the table there are more than 140,000 clones, about 79% of which are singletons.

The J gene is TRBJ2-3, the V gene TRBV7-6, with 12 bases fitting TRBD2. Sequenced: PBMCs. The clonotype originates from a male donor in good health and CMV-seronegative. Written as DNA, the CDR3 is TGTGCCAGCAGCTTAATGGCTAGCGGGAGGGCCAGTCTAGCGACAGATACGCAGTATTTT. Residues: CASSLMASGRASLATDTQYF. The full variable domain, completed using reference TRBV7-6 and TRBJ2-3, is GAGVSQSPRYKVTKRGQDVALRCDPISGHVSLYWYRQALGQGPEFLTYFNYEAQQDKSGLPNDRFSAERPEGSISTLTIQRTEQRDSAMYRCASSLMASGRASLATDTQYFGPGTRLTVL.